This T cell receptor beta chain is from a study of T cell clusters in autoimmune cytopenias. Notes on the study in general: TRB repertoire shifts in secondary cytopenia and chronic lymphocytic leukemia mostly reflected lymphoma, not autoimmunity. No experiment has yet validated the function of the T cell clusters defined in silico. The cluster-lack signature was not seen for secondary cytopenia versus chronic lymphocytic leukemia.

One tube held mixed TRB-A and TRB-B primer pools for touch-down PCR. No DNA is given; TCRdb re-called the multiplex PCR reads and lists each CDR3 protein once. This sample contains about 8,100 distinct CDR3 sequences. This CDR3 has 15 residues. Germline V gene lookup returns CDR1 KGHSH and CDR2 LQKENI. TRB was amplified from 250 ng of peripheral blood genomic DNA per sample. Turning to this clonotype: Its target is unknown.

The source of this sequence is a human donor with an autoimmune cytopenia or autoimmune hepatitis (not recorded which). Sequenced: peripheral blood. The chain links TRBV18 to TRBJ1-4; TCRdb's assignment of TRBD1 cannot be checked, as there is no DNA. This CDR3 reads CASSPAGIPEEKLFF.